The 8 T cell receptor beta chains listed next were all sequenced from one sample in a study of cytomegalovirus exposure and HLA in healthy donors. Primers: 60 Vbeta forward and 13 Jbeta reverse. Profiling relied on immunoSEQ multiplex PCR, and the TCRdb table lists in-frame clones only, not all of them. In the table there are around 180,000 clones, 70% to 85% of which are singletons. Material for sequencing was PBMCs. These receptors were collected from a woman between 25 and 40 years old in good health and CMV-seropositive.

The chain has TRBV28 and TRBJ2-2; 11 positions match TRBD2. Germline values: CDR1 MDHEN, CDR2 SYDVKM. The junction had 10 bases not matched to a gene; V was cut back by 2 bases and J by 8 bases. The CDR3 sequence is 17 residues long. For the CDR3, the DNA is TGTGCCAGCAGTTTACCCGGGACTAGCGGCAAGAGGGGGGAGCTGTTTTTT. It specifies CASSLPGTSGKRGELFF.

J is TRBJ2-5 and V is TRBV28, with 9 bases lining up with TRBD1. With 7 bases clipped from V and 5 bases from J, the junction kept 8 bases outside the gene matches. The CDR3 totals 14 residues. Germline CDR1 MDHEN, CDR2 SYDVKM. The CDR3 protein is CASNPTGGRETQYF. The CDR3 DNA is TGTGCCAGCAACCCGACAGGGGGTCGTGAGACCCAGTACTTC. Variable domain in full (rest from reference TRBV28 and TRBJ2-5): DVKVTQSSRYLVKRTGEKVFLECVQDMDHENMFWYRQDPGLGLRLIYFSYDVKMKEKGDIPEGYSVSREKKERFSLILESASTNQTSMYLCASNPTGGRETQYFGPGTRLLVL.

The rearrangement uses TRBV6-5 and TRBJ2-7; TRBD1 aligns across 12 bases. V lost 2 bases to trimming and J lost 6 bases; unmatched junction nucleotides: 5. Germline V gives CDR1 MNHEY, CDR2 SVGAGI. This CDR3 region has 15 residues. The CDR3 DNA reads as TGTGCCAGCAGTTACAAAGGGACAGGGGGCGGCGAGCAGTACTTC. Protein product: CASSYKGTGGGEQYF.

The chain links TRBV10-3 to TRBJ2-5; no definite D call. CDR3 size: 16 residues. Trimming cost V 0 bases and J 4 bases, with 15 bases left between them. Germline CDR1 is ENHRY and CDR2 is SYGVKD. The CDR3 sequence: CAISESSRSLLETQYF. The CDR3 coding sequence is TGTGCCATCAGTGAGTCCTCGCGGAGTCTGTTAGAGACCCAGTACTTC.

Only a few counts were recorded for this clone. Here the CDR3 reads CSAASSGRAHNEQFF. The CDR3 bases are TGCAGCGCCGCCTCTAGCGGGAGGGCCCACAATGAGCAGTTCTTC. This chain links TRBV29-1 with TRBJ2-1; 12 bases line up with TRBD2. CDR1 SQVTM and CDR2 ANQGSEA come from the germline V gene. CDR3 length equals 15 residues. Trimming at V came to 7 bases and at J to 5 bases, leaving 9 bases not matched to a gene.

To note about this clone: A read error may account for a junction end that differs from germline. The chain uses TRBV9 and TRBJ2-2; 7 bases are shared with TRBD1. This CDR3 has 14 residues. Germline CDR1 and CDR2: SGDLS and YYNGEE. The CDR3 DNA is TGTGCCAGCAGCGAAACAGGGGTCACCGGGAAGCTGTTTTTT. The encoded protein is CASSETGVTGKLFF.

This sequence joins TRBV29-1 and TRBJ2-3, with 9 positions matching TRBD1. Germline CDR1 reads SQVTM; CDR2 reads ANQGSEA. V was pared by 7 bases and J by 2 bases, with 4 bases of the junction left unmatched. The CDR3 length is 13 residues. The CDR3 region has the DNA TGCAGCGGCGGGACAGGGTTCACAGATACGCAGTATTTT. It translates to CSGGTGFTDTQYF.

The CDR3 DNA reads as TGTGCCATCAGTGAGATGGACAGGGGGCAAGAGACCCAGTACTTC. Amino acid sequence: CAISEMDRGQETQYF. The rearrangement links TRBV10-3 to TRBJ2-5; 10 bases match TRBD1. Germline CDR1 ENHRY, CDR2 SYGVKD. With 2 bases clipped from V and 2 bases from J, the junction kept 2 bases outside the gene matches. The CDR3 contains 15 residues.